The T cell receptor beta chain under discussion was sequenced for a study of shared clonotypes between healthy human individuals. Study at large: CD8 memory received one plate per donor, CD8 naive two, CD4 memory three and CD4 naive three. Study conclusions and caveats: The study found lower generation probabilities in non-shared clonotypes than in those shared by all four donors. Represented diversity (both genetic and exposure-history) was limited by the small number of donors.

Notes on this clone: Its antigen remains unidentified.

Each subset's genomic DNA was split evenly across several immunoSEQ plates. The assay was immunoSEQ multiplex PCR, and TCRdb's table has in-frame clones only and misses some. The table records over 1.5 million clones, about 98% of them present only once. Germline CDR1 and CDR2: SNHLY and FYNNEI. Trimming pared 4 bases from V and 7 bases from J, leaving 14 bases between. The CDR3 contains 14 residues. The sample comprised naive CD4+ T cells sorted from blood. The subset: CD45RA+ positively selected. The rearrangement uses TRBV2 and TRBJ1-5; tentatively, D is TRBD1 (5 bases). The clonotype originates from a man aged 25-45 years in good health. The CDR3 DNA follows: TGTGCCAGCAGTGCCGGACACGTCCCCCAGCCCCAGCATTTT. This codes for CASSAGHVPQPQHF.